The present T cell receptor beta chain was sequenced within a study of blood T cell repertoires in COVID-19. The overall study: The origin of the acute and convalescent COVID-19 samples was the United States, Italy and Spain. Nucleic acid was either cDNA or gDNA, and it came from T cells, B-cell-depleted T cells, or PBMCs.

Per the authors' pipeline: Reference gene primer amplification yielded estimated nucleated cell counts. Data came from immunoSEQ multiplex PCR; TCRdb stores just in-frame clones and leaves some out. From that table come the V and J calls and clone size; the DNA was used to work out D and trimming. Among about 190,000 clones listed, nearly 90% were seen once. The CDR3 is made up of 14 amino acids. The germline V gene encodes CDR1 SGHDT and CDR2 YYEEEE. V trimming: 0 bases; J trimming: 4 bases; junction bases outside the gene matches: 2. Sequenced: peripheral blood. The chain has TRBV5-6 and TRBJ2-5; 8 nucleotides line up with TRBD2. This TCR was recovered from a man between 45 and 60 years old with acute or convalescent COVID-19. CDR3 nucleotides: TGTGCCAGCAGCTTGGGGCTAGCGGGAGAGACCCAGTACTTC. Translation gives CASSLGLAGETQYF. The variable domain in full, completed from reference TRBV5-6 and TRBJ2-5, reads DAGVTQSPTHLIKTRGQQVTLRCSPKSGHDTVSWYQQALGQGPQFIFQYYEEEERQRGNFPDRFSGHQFPNYSSELNVNALLLGDSALYLCASSLGLAGETQYFGPGTRLLVL.